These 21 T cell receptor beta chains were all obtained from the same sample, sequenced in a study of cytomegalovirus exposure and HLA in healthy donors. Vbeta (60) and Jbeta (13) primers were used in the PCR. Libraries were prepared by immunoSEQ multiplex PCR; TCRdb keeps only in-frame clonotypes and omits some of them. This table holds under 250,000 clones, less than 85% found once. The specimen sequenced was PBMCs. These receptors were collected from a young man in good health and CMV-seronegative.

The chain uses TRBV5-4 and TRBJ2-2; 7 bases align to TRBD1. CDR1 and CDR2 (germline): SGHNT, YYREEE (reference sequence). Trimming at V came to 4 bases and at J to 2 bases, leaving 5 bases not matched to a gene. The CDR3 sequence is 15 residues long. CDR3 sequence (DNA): TGTGCCAGCAGCCTCCGGGACAGTAACACCGGGGAGCTGTTTTTT. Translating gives CASSLRDSNTGELFF.

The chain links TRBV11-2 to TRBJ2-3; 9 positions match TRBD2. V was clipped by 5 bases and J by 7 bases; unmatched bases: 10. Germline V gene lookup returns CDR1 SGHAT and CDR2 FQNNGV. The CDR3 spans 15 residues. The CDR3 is CASSQSAGGVNTQYF. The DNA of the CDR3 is TGTGCCAGCAGCCAGTCAGCGGGGGGAGTAAATACGCAGTATTTT.

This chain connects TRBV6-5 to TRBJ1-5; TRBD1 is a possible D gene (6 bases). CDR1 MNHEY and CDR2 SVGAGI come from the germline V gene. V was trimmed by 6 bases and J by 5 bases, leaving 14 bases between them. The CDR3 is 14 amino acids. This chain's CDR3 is CASSSTGPYQPQHF. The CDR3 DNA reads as TGTGCCAGCAGCTCCACAGGGCCCTATCAGCCCCAGCATTTT.

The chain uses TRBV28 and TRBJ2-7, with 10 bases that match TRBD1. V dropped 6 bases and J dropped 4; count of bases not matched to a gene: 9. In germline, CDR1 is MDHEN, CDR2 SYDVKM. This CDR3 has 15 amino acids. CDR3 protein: CASRSGQGFGYEQYF. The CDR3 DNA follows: TGTGCCAGCAGGTCGGGACAGGGGTTCGGGTACGAGCAGTACTTC.

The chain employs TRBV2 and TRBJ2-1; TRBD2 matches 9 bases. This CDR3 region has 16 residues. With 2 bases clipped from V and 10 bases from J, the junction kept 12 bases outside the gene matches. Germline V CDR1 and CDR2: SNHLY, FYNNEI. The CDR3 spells CASSERGGRAFSEQFF. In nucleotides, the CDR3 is TGTGCCAGCAGTGAAAGGGGCGGGAGGGCCTTCTCCGAGCAGTTCTTC.

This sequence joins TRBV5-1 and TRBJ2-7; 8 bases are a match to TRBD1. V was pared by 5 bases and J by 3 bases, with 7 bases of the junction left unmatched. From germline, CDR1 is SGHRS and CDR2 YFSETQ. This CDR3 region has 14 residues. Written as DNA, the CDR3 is TGCGCCAGCAGACCGGACAGGGCCCACTACGAGCAGTACTTC. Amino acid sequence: CASRPDRAHYEQYF.

Here the CDR3 DNA reads TGTGCCAGCAGTTGGCGACAGGGGGTGGGTCAAGAGACCCAGTACTTC. The encoded protein is CASSWRQGVGQETQYF. This chain connects TRBV28 to TRBJ2-5; 9 bases agree with TRBD1. V lost 4 bases to trimming and J lost 2 bases; unmatched junction nucleotides: 8. The CDR3 spans 16 residues. CDR1 and CDR2 from the germline V gene are MDHEN and SYDVKM. Combining the CDR3 with reference TRBV28 and TRBJ2-5 gives the whole variable domain DVKVTQSSRYLVKRTGEKVFLECVQDMDHENMFWYRQDPGLGLRLIYFSYDVKMKEKGDIPEGYSVSREKKERFSLILESASTNQTSMYLCASSWRQGVGQETQYFGPGTRLLVL.

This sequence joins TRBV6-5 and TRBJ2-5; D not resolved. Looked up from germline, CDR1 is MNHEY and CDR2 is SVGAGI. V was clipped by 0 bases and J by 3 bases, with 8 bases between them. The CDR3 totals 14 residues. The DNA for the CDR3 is TGTGCCAGCAGTTACTCGGCCAGCGAAGAGACCCAGTACTTC. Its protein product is CASSYSASEETQYF.

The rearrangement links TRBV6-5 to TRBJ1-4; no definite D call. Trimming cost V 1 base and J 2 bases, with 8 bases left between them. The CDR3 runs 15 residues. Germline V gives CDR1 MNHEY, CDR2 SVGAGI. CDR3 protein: CASSYFGETNEKLFF. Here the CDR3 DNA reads TGTGCCAGCAGTTACTTCGGGGAGACTAATGAAAAACTGTTTTTT.

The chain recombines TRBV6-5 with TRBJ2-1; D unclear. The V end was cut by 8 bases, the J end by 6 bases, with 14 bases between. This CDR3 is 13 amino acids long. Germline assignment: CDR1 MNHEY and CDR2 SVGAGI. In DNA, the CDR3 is TGTGCCAGCTCTAGTCGTAGGTCCAATGAGCAGTTCTTC. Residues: CASSSRRSNEQFF.

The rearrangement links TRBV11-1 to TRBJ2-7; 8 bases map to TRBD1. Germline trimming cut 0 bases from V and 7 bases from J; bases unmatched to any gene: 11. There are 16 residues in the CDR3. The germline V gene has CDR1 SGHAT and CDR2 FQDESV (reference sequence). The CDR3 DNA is TGTGCCAGCAGCTTAGCCCCCGGACAGGGTCCCGTTGAGCAGTACTTC. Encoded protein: CASSLAPGQGPVEQYF. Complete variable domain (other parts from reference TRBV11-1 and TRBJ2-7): EAEVAQSPRYKITEKSQAVAFWCDPISGHATLYWYRQILGQGPELLVQFQDESVVDDSQLPKDRFSAERLKGVDSTLKIQPAELGDSAMYLCASSLAPGQGPVEQYFGPGTRLTVT.

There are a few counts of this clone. Here the CDR3 reads CASSVRQGFGEQYF. CDR3 coding DNA: TGTGCCAGCAGTGTTCGCCAGGGTTTCGGCGAGCAGTACTTC. This chain links TRBV27 with TRBJ2-5; D might be TRBD1 (5 bases). The J call may be in error: the DNA end matches TRBJ2-7 better. Germline V gene lookup returns CDR1 MNHEY and CDR2 SMNVEV (reference sequence). The CDR3 sequence is 14 residues long.

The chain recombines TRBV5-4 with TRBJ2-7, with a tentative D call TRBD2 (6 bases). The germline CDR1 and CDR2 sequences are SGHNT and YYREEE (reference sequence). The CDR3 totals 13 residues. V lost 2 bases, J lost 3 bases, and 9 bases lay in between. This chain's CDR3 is CASSFGTYYEQYF. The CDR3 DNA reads TGTGCCAGCAGCTTCGGGACTTACTACGAGCAGTACTTC.

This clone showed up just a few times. CDR3: CASRGGLNTEAFF. CDR3 DNA sequence: TGTGCCAGCAGGGGCGGGCTGAACACTGAAGCTTTCTTT. The chain combines TRBV6-1 with TRBJ1-1; D gene unclear. The CDR3 is 13 residues long. Germline V gives CDR1 MNHNS, CDR2 SASEGT. V lost 6 bases and J lost 0, with 8 bases in between.

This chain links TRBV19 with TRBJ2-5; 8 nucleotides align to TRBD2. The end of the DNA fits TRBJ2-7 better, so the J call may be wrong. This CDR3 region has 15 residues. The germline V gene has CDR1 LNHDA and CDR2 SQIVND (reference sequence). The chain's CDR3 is CASSREAGVAYEQYF. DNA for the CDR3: TGTGCCAGTAGCCGTGAAGCGGGAGTAGCCTACGAGCAGTACTTC.

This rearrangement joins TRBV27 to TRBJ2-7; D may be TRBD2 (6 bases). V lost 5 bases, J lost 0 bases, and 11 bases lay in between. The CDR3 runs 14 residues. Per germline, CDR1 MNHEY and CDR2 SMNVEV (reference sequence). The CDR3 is CASSPGLSSYEQYF. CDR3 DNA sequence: TGTGCCAGCAGTCCAGGACTATCCTCCTACGAGCAGTACTTC.

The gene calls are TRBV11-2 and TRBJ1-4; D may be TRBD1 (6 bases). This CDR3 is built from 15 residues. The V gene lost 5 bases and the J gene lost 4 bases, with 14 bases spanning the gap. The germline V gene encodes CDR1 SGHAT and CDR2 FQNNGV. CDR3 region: CASSNTGNGNEKLFF. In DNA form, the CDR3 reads TGTGCCAGCAGCAATACAGGGAACGGTAATGAAAAACTGTTTTTT.

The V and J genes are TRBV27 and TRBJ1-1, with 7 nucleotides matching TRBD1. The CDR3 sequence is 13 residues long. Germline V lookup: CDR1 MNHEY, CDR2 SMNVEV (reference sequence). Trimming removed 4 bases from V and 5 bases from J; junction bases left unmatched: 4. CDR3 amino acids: CASSSQGWTEAFF. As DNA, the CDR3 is TGTGCCAGCAGTTCACAGGGGTGGACTGAAGCTTTCTTT.

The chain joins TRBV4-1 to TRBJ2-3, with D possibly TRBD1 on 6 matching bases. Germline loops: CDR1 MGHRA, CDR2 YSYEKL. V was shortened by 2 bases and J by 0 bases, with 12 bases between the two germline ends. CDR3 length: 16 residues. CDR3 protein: CASSQSLGGSTDTQYF. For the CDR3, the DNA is TGCGCCAGCAGCCAATCGCTAGGGGGTAGCACAGATACGCAGTATTTT.

This chain's CDR3 is CASSLAAGVRDTEQFF. In DNA form, the CDR3 reads TGTGCCAGCAGCTTGGCAGCGGGAGTTCGGGACACTGAGCAGTTCTTC. The V gene is TRBV5-5, the J gene TRBJ2-1; 8 positions match TRBD2. J lost 9 bases, V lost 0 bases, and 11 bases had no gene match. The length of the CDR3 is 16 residues. Germline V gene lookup returns CDR1 SGHKS and CDR2 YYEKEE (reference sequence).

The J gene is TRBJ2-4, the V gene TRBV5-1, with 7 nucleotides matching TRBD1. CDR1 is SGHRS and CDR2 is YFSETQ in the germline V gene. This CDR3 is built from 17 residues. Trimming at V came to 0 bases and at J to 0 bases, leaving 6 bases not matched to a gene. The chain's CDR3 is CASSLEGQYLAKNIQYF. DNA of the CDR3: TGCGCCAGCAGCTTGGAGGGACAGTACTTAGCCAAAAACATTCAGTACTTC.